Below, 23 T cell receptor beta chains from the same sample are listed, as sequenced in a study of blood T cell repertoires in COVID-19. Generated by immunoSEQ multiplex PCR, the TCRdb table keeps only in-frame clones and is missing some. Of approximately 250,000 clones in the sample, approximately 86% are singletons; the top ten hold over 1.5%. The sequenced sample was peripheral blood. The source is a young man with active or convalescent COVID-19.

The chain is built from TRBV19 and TRBJ1-2; TRBD1 aligns across 11 bases. The CDR3 is made up of 15 amino acids. V gave up 0 bases and J gave up 7 bases; unmatched junction bases: 4. The germline CDR1 and CDR2 sequences are LNHDA and SQIVND (reference sequence). The CDR3 region has the DNA TGTGCCAGTAGTATAGATGGACAGGGGGCCAGTGGCTACACCTTC. The encoded protein is CASSIDGQGASGYTF.

The chain combines TRBV2 with TRBJ1-1, with D unclear. The CDR3 consists of 14 residues. Germline CDR1 reads SNHLY; CDR2 reads FYNNEI. The ends were cut back, 7 bases at V and 0 bases at J, with 12 bases in the middle. CDR3 DNA: TGTGCCAGCAACCTTTCAGAAATGAACACTGAAGCTTTCTTT. Amino acid sequence: CASNLSEMNTEAFF.

This chain joins TRBV2 and TRBJ1-2, with D hard to call. Germline V gene data show CDR1 as SNHLY and CDR2 as FYNNEI. The CDR3 length is 13 residues. V was pared by 1 base and J by 5 bases, with 8 bases between. CDR3 DNA sequence: TGTGCCAGCAGTGAAGACCCAGTATATGGCTACACCTTC. It codes for CASSEDPVYGYTF.

This chain uses TRBV7-9 with TRBJ2-4; possibly TRBD2 for D (6 bases). Between the trimmed V and J ends, which lost 2 bases and 4 bases, there was a span of 18 bases. CDR3 size: 17 residues. CDR1 SEHNR and CDR2 FQNEAQ come from the germline V gene (reference sequence). The CDR3 here is CASSLFGGMEGKNIQYF. DNA for the CDR3: TGTGCCAGCAGCTTATTCGGCGGTATGGAGGGGAAAAACATTCAGTACTTC.

This chain connects TRBV19 to TRBJ1-5, with D maybe TRBD1 (5 bases). Per germline, CDR1 LNHDA and CDR2 SQIVND (reference sequence). V gave up 4 bases and J gave up 2 bases, with 15 bases separating them. The CDR3 covers 16 residues. This CDR3 is CASSSQGGEGNQPQHF. Written as DNA, the CDR3 is TGTGCCAGTAGTAGTCAGGGAGGAGAGGGCAATCAGCCCCAGCATTTT.

The chain employs TRBV29-1 and TRBJ1-4; D remains ambiguous. Germline V gene lookup returns CDR1 SQVTM and CDR2 ANQGSEA. V shed 6 bases and J shed 3 bases, with 14 bases lying between them. The CDR3 sequence is 14 residues long. The CDR3 DNA reads as TGCAGCGTGCCCGCCCCCCAGGCTAATGAAAAACTGTTTTTT. Translation gives CSVPAPQANEKLFF.

The rearrangement joins TRBV30 to TRBJ2-3; TRBD2 might be the D (6 bases). Germline V gene data show CDR1 as GTSNPN and CDR2 as SVGIG (reference sequence). V lost 1 base and J lost 0, with 8 bases in between. The CDR3 runs to 14 residues. The CDR3 DNA reads TGTGCCTGGAGTGGGGACTTTAGCACAGATACGCAGTATTTT. This codes for CAWSGDFSTDTQYF.

The chain recombines TRBV30 with TRBJ1-2; tentatively, D is TRBD1 (5 bases). Trimming removed 4 bases from V and 1 base from J, with 13 bases in between. CDR3 size: 14 residues. From germline, CDR1 is GTSNPN and CDR2 SVGIG (reference sequence). CDR3 loop: CAWMKGTSNYGYTF. The CDR3 nucleotides are TGTGCCTGGATGAAGGGGACTAGTAACTATGGCTACACCTTC.

CDR3 DNA: TGTGCCAGCAGCAGTCTAATCGGCTCCTACAATGAGCAGTTCTTC. It is translated as CASSSLIGSYNEQFF. The chain is built from TRBV5-4 and TRBJ2-1; D gene uncertain. Germline lookup yields CDR1 SGHNT and CDR2 YYREEE (reference sequence). The CDR3 loop spans 15 amino acids. Trimming took 4 bases from V and 0 from J, leaving 11 bases between them.

This chain joins TRBV9 and TRBJ1-3, with D tentatively TRBD1 (6 bases). V was cut by 0 bases and J by 1 base, with 8 bases left in between. Germline V gene lookup returns CDR1 SGDLS and CDR2 YYNGEE. This CDR3 has 15 amino acids. Here the CDR3 DNA reads TGTGCCAGCAGCGTAGAGGGGGTATCTGGAAACACCATATATTTT. It yields the protein CASSVEGVSGNTIYF.

V and J are TRBV9 and TRBJ1-1, with D possibly matching TRBD1 (5 bases). The CDR3 runs to 17 residues. V was cut by 2 bases and J by 0 bases, with 17 bases left in between. Germline assignment: CDR1 SGDLS and CDR2 YYNGEE. The CDR3 nucleotides are TGTGCCAGCAGCGTCAGGGACGCGGGGTATATGAACACTGAAGCTTTCTTT. As protein: CASSVRDAGYMNTEAFF.

A few counts support this clone. The chain couples TRBV6-4 to TRBJ2-3, with a weak D call TRBD2 (7 bases). The ends were cut back, 3 bases at V and 6 bases at J, with 16 bases in the middle. This CDR3 region has 15 residues. Looked up from germline, CDR1 is MRHNA and CDR2 is SNTAGT. CDR3 loop: CASSDSGGGADTQYF. The CDR3 region has the DNA TGTGCCAGCAGTGATAGCGGAGGGGGGGCTGATACGCAGTATTTT.

The sample holds one count of this clone. This chain connects TRBV7-2 to TRBJ2-3; TRBD2 aligns across 7 bases. Germline CDR1 and CDR2: SGHTA and FQGNSA. The CDR3 runs to 16 residues. V lost 4 bases and J lost 1; bases outside the gene matches: 8. Written as DNA, the CDR3 is TGTGCCAGCAGCTCCCCTTATCTAGCGGGCACAGATACGCAGTATTTT. The encoded protein is CASSSPYLAGTDTQYF.

As DNA, the CDR3 is TGTGCCAGCTCACCGCTAGGTTCTGGAAACACCATATATTTT. It codes for CASSPLGSGNTIYF. The chain employs TRBV18 and TRBJ1-3; D is ambiguous. Germline CDR1 and CDR2: KGHSH and LQKENI. The CDR3 is made up of 14 amino acids. V was pared by 3 bases and J by 1 base, with 7 bases between.

In this sample, this clone turned up once. V usage is TRBV2 and J usage is TRBJ1-6; TRBD1 matches at 9 bases. With V trimmed by 6 bases and J by 5 bases, 5 bases remained unmatched. Looked up from germline, CDR1 is SNHLY and CDR2 is FYNNEI. The CDR3 totals 15 residues. This CDR3 is CASSGTGWNNSPLHF. In nucleotides, the CDR3 is TGTGCCAGCAGCGGGACAGGGTGGAATAATTCACCCCTCCACTTT.

The rearrangement joins TRBV6-6 to TRBJ1-4; D possibly corresponds to TRBD1 (6 bases). The CDR3 is made up of 13 amino acids. Deletions cut 6 bases from V and 4 bases from J, with 9 bases between. CDR1 is MNHNY, CDR2 SVGAGI, per germline (reference sequence). The CDR3 loop reads CASRQGFNEKLFF. For the CDR3, the DNA is TGTGCCAGCAGACAGGGTTTTAATGAAAAACTGTTTTTT.

This rearrangement joins TRBV5-6 to TRBJ1-1; no reliable D call. This CDR3 has 13 amino acids. From germline, CDR1 is SGHDT and CDR2 YYEEEE. V lost 5 bases and J 0 bases, leaving 8 bases between the germline ends. The CDR3 DNA follows: TGTGCCAGCAGAGGAACAGTGAACACTGAAGCTTTCTTT. Amino acids: CASRGTVNTEAFF.

The chain carries TRBV5-4 and TRBJ1-1; D gene uncertain. This CDR3 has 12 residues. CDR1 and CDR2 (germline): SGHNT, YYREEE (reference sequence). The V end was cut by 2 bases, the J end by 8 bases, with 10 bases between. In nucleotides, the CDR3 is TGTGCCAGCAGCTTAGACACACGGGAAGCTTTCTTT. Protein product: CASSLDTREAFF.

This chain uses TRBV20-1 with TRBJ2-1, with 9 bases lining up with TRBD1. CDR3 size: 14 residues. J lost 9 bases, V lost 3 bases, and 9 bases had no gene match. Germline-derived CDR1 and CDR2 are DFQATT and SNEGSKA (reference sequence). DNA for the CDR3: TGCAGTGCTAGTGTCTACGGGACAGGGAGTGAGCAGTTCTTC. It translates to CSASVYGTGSEQFF.

This clone was seen just once. The rearrangement uses TRBV9 and TRBJ1-5, with D tentatively TRBD1 (5 bases). V was cut by 0 bases and J by 7 bases, with 11 bases left in between. The CDR3 loop spans 14 amino acids. Germline loops: CDR1 SGDLS, CDR2 YYNGEE. The CDR3 sequence is CASSVGEGWQPQHF. The CDR3 DNA sequence: TGTGCCAGCAGCGTAGGGGAGGGGTGGCAGCCCCAGCATTTT.

This chain uses TRBV4-1 with TRBJ2-2; the match to TRBD2 covers 13 bases. Per the germline V gene, CDR1 is MGHRA and CDR2 is YSYEKL. The CDR3 sequence is 17 residues long. Germline trimming cut 3 bases from V and 5 bases from J; bases unmatched to any gene: 6. CDR3 amino acids: CASSQSGLAGVTGELFF. CDR3 bases: TGCGCCAGCAGCCAGAGCGGACTAGCGGGGGTTACCGGGGAGCTGTTTTTT.

V and J are TRBV2 and TRBJ1-2; D remains unclear. Germline CDR1 and CDR2: SNHLY and FYNNEI. Trimming cost V 7 bases and J 2 bases, with 14 bases left between them. The CDR3 spans 14 residues. CDR3 amino acids: CASNFGRRNYGYTF. The CDR3 DNA follows: TGTGCCAGCAATTTTGGGAGACGCAACTATGGCTACACCTTC.

The genes are TRBV30 and TRBJ2-1; TRBD1 might be the D (6 bases). V lost 2 bases and J 7 bases, leaving 12 bases between the germline ends. CDR1 and CDR2 from the germline V gene are GTSNPN and SVGIG (reference sequence). The CDR3 covers 13 residues. The CDR3 region is CAWSLDSGNEQFF. The DNA for the CDR3 is TGTGCCTGGAGTCTGGACAGCGGTAATGAGCAGTTCTTC. Full variable domain (remainder filled in from reference TRBV30 and TRBJ2-1): SQTIHQWPATLVQPVGSPLSLECTVEGTSNPNLYWYRQAAGRGLQLLFYSVGIGQISSEVPQNLSASRPQDRQFILSSKKLLLSDSGFYLCAWSLDSGNEQFFGPGTRLTVL.